A single sample gave rise to the 8 T cell receptor beta chains below, sequenced in a study of control samples from healthy donors and cancer patients. The repertoire was sequenced with immunoSEQ multiplex PCR; TCRdb's copy has only in-frame clones and lacks some. Seen here are 130,000 or so clones, 70% to 90% observed once, and the top ten hold about 3.4%. Sequencing was done on a sample of blood. All receptors derive from a man aged 45-65 years in good health.

The CDR3 DNA is TGCGCCAGCAGCTTGGTTCCTAGCGGGGTTGGCAATGAGCAGTTCTTC. As protein: CASSLVPSGVGNEQFF. This chain links TRBV5-1 with TRBJ2-1; 9 nucleotides align to TRBD2. The germline V gene encodes CDR1 SGHRS and CDR2 YFSETQ. V shed 0 bases and J 6 bases; nucleotides not matched to a gene: 7. This CDR3 is built from 16 residues.

This chain links TRBV30 with TRBJ1-2; D is uncertain. Germline V gives CDR1 GTSNPN, CDR2 SVGIG (reference sequence). The CDR3 runs 12 residues. V was cut by 1 base and J by 10 bases, with 13 bases left in between. CDR3 bases: TGTGCCTGGAGTGCGAGTGTCCTGAACTACACCTTC. Translating it yields CAWSASVLNYTF.

The chain combines TRBV11-2 with TRBJ1-1, with D uncertain. V lost 5 bases to trimming and J lost 1 base, with 17 bases between them. The germline V gene encodes CDR1 SGHAT and CDR2 FQNNGV. The CDR3 consists of 16 residues. The chain's CDR3 is CASSPTPAQWNTEAFF. Written as DNA, the CDR3 is TGTGCCAGCAGCCCGACGCCTGCACAGTGGAACACTGAAGCTTTCTTT.

In regard to this clone: The junction does not match germline at one end; this may be a read error. The chain couples TRBV27 to TRBJ1-6; a possible D gene is TRBD1 (5 bases). The CDR3 sequence is 17 residues long. The germline CDR1 and CDR2 sequences are MNHEY and SMNVEV (reference sequence). The CDR3 region is CASSISNRGVYNSPLHF. The CDR3 coding sequence is TGTGCCAGCAGTATATCCAACCGGGGGGTTTATAATTCACCCCTCCACTTT.

The gene calls are TRBV20-1 and TRBJ2-5, with 7 bases identical to TRBD1. The CDR3 sequence is 11 residues long. Germline CDR1 DFQATT, CDR2 SNEGSKA (reference sequence). V trimming: 6 bases; J trimming: 6 bases; junction bases outside the gene matches: 4. The CDR3 DNA reads TGCAGTGCAGTGGACAGGAAGACCCAGTACTTC. Protein sequence: CSAVDRKTQYF.

This rearrangement joins TRBV27 to TRBJ2-7; D unresolved. V gave up 11 bases and J gave up 5 bases, with 22 bases separating them. The CDR3 has 14 amino acids. Per germline, CDR1 MNHEY and CDR2 SMNVEV (reference sequence). DNA of the CDR3: TGTGCCTCTAGATTTGCTGTGGGCTTGAACGAGCAGTACTTC. Translated: CASRFAVGLNEQYF.

This clone has a handful of counts. The rearrangement uses TRBV28 and TRBJ1-6; 9 nucleotides line up with TRBD1. The CDR3 loop spans 16 amino acids. Unmatched junction bases numbered 7, after V lost 4 bases and J lost 6 bases. The V gene's germline CDR1 is MDHEN and CDR2 SYDVKM. In DNA form, the CDR3 reads TGTGCCAGCAGTTCGTTGGAGACAGGGGGTAATTCACCCCTCCACTTT. Protein: CASSSLETGGNSPLHF.

The V and J genes are TRBV10-1 and TRBJ2-1; 10 nucleotides line up with TRBD2. The junction had 11 bases not matched to a gene; V was cut back by 7 bases and J by 5 bases. The CDR3 is made up of 16 amino acids. The V gene's germline CDR1 is WNHNN and CDR2 SYGVQD (reference sequence). The DNA of the CDR3 is TGCGCCAGCACCCCGGGTGTAGCGGGGGGAGACAATGAGCAGTTCTTC. Translation: CASTPGVAGGDNEQFF.